This T cell receptor (beta chain) comes out of a study of T cell changes during pregnancy in multiple sclerosis (dated by TCRdb to the late 2010s). Background on the whole study: The study examined how the T cell repertoire changed over the course of pregnancy in women with multiple sclerosis.

Regarding this clone: Its antigen target is currently unknown. Base qualities are not recorded, but no much larger clone differs from it by a single base.

The library was built by means of the immunoSEQ multiplex PCR assay. TCRdb's version of the immuneACCESS table is confined to in-frame rearrangements and falls short of the full clone set. An unresolved V gene accounts for under half of the shortfall where checked; the remainder is of unknown origin. For this sample the table gives around 63,000 clones, of which 92% were detected only once. In total, the top ten clones hold over 1.3% of the sample. The germline V gene sets CDR1 to MNHEY and CDR2 to SVGAGI. The CDR3 sequence holds 11 residues, the cysteine and phenylalanine included. The kept DNA is CDR3 alone, 33 bases in frame from the first base. The trim is 8 bases for V and 5 bases for J, with a gap of 9 bases between the germline ends.

The receptor's source is a female donor with multiple sclerosis, enrolled in a pregnancy study. Sample: peripheral blood, taken after pregnancy. The rearrangement combines TRBV6-5 with TRBJ2-5, and perhaps TRBD2 as D gene, on 6 matching bases. This receptor has the CDR3 CASGTLETQYF. The nucleotide sequence is TGTGCCAGCGGGACTCTGGAGACCCAGTACTTC.